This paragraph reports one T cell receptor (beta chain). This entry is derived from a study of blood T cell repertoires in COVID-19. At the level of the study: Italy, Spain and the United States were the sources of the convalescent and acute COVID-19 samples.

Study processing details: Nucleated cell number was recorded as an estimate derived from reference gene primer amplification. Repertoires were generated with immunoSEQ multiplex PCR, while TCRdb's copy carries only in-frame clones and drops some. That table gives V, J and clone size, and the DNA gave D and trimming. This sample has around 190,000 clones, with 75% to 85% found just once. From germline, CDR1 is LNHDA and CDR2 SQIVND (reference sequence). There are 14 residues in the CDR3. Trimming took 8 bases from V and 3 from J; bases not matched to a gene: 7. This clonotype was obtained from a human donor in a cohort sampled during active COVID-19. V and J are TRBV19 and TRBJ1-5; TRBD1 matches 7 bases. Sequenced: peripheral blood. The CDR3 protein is CASLTTGTNQPQHF. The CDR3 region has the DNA TGTGCCAGTCTCACGACAGGGACCAATCAGCCCCAGCATTTT. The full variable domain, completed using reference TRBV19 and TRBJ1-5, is DGGITQSPKYLFRKEGQNVTLSCEQNLNHDAMYWYRQDPGQGLRLIYYSQIVNDFQKGDIAEGYSVSREKKESFPLTVTSAQKNPTAFYLCASLTTGTNQPQHFGDGTRLSIL.